This entry is about one T cell receptor (beta chain). The CDR3 covers 12 residues. Germline V CDR1 and CDR2: MNHEY, SMNVEV (reference sequence). Trimming cost V 3 bases and J 9 bases, with 9 bases left between them. TCRdb keeps only in-frame clones here, not all; method: immunoSEQ multiplex PCR. The sample lists 120,000 or so clones, about 90% occurring once. The record originates from a study of T cell responses to AZD1222 COVID-19 vaccine. This sequence joins TRBV27 and TRBJ2-1; D is uncertain. The clonotype originates from an adult in good health. Sample: peripheral blood, taken on day 0 of MenACWY control vaccination. The CDR3 sequence is CASSFARIEQFF. CDR3 DNA: TGTGCCAGCAGTTTCGCAAGGATTGAGCAGTTCTTC.